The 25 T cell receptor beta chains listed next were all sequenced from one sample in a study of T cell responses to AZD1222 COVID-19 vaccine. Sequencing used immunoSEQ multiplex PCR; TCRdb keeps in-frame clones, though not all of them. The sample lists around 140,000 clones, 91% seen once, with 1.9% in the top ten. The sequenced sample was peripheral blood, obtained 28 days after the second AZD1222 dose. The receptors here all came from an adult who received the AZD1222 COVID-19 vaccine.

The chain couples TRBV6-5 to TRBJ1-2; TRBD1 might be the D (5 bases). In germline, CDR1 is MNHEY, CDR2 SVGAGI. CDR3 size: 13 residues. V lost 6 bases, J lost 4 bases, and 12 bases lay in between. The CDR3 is CASSGDRSYGYTF. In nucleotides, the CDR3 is TGTGCCAGCAGCGGTGACAGAAGCTATGGCTACACCTTC.

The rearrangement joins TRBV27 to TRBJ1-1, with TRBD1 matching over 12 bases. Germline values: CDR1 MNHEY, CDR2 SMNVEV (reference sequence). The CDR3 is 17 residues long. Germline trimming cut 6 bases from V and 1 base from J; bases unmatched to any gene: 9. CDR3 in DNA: TGTGCCAGCAGCCCGGGACAGGGGGCGCCGGGGAACACTGAAGCTTTCTTT. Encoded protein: CASSPGQGAPGNTEAFF.

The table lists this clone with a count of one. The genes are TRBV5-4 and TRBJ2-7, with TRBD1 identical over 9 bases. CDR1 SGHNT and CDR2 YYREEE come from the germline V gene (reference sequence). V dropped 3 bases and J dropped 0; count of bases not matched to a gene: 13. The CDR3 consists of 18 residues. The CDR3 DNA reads TGTGCCAGCAGCTCGGGACAGGGCCTAACAATGGTCTCCTACGAGCAGTACTTC. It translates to CASSSGQGLTMVSYEQYF.

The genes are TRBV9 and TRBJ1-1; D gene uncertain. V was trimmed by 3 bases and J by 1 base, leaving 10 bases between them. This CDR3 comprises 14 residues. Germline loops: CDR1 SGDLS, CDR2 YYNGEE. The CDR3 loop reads CASSGNTGNTEAFF. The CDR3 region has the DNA TGTGCCAGCAGCGGCAATACTGGGAACACTGAAGCTTTCTTT.

DNA for the CDR3: TGTGCCAGCAGTTTGGGAATCCTAGAGCAGTTCTTC. Translated: CASSLGILEQFF. This rearrangement joins TRBV12-3 or TRBV12-4 to TRBJ2-1; D is unclear. V lost 3 bases to trimming and J lost 10 bases, with 10 bases between them. The CDR3 covers 12 residues.

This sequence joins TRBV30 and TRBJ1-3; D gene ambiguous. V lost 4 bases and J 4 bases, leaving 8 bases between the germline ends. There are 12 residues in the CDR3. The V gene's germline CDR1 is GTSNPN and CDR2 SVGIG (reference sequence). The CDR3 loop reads CAWKQRGNTIYF. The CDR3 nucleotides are TGTGCCTGGAAGCAGCGGGGAAACACCATATATTTT.

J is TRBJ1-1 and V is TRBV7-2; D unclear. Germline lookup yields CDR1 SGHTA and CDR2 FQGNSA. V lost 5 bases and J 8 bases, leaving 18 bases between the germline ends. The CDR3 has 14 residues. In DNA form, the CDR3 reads TGTGCCAGCAGCATTTTAAGCGGCCCACCGGAAGCTTTCTTT. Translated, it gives CASSILSGPPEAFF. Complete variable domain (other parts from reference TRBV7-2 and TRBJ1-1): GAGVSQSPSNKVTEKGKDVELRCDPISGHTALYWYRQSLGQGLEFLIYFQGNSAPDKSGLPSDRFSAERTGGSVSTLTIQRTQQEDSAVYLCASSILSGPPEAFFGQGTRLTVV.

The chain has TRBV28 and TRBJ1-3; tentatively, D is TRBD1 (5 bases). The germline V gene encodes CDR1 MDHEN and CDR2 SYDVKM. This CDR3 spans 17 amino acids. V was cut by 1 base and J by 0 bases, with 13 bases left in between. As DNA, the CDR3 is TGTGCCAGCAGTTTATCTGACAGACTAATCTCTGGAAACACCATATATTTT. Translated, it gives CASSLSDRLISGNTIYF. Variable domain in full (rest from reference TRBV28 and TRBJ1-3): DVKVTQSSRYLVKRTGEKVFLECVQDMDHENMFWYRQDPGLGLRLIYFSYDVKMKEKGDIPEGYSVSREKKERFSLILESASTNQTSMYLCASSLSDRLISGNTIYFGEGSWLTVV.

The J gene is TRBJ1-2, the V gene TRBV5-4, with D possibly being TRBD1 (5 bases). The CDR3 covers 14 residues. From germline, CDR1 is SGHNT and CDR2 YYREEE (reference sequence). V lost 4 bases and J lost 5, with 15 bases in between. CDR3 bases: TGTGCCAGCAGCCAGCGGGGACCCTCGTATGGCTACACCTTC. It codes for CASSQRGPSYGYTF.

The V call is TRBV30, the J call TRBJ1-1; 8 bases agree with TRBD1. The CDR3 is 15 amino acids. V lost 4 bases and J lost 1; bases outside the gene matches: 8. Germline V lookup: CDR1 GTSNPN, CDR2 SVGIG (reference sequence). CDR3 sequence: CAWTGTGGGNTEAFF. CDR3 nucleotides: TGTGCCTGGACCGGGACAGGCGGTGGGAACACTGAAGCTTTCTTT. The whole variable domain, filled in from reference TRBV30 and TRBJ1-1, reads SQTIHQWPATLVQPVGSPLSLECTVEGTSNPNLYWYRQAAGRGLQLLFYSVGIGQISSEVPQNLSASRPQDRQFILSSKKLLLSDSGFYLCAWTGTGGGNTEAFFGQGTRLTVV.

DNA of the CDR3: TGTGCCAGCAGCCCCCAGGGGGCTACCAACTATGGCTACACCTTC. Amino acids: CASSPQGATNYGYTF. This rearrangement joins TRBV3-1 (or the pseudogene TRBV3-2) to TRBJ1-2; TRBD1 agrees at 8 bases. J lost 2 bases, V lost 4 bases, and 6 bases had no gene match. This CDR3 comprises 15 residues. The germline gives CDR1 LGHDT, CDR2 YNNKEL (reference sequence).

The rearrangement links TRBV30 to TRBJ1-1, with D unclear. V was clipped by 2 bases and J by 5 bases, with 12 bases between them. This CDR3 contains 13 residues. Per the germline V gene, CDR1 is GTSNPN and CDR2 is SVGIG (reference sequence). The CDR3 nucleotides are TGTGCCTGGAGTCCGATCCGGGCGACTGAAGCTTTCTTT. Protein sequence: CAWSPIRATEAFF.

The CDR3 here is CASSQKAMSLGRFTGELFF. The CDR3 coding sequence is TGTGCCAGCAGCCAAAAGGCCATGAGTCTAGGCCGTTTCACCGGGGAGCTGTTTTTT. The chain joins TRBV3-1 (or the pseudogene TRBV3-2) to TRBJ2-2; D gene unclear. Germline V gives CDR1 LGHDT, CDR2 YNNKEL (reference sequence). The CDR3 runs to 19 residues. V lost 2 bases and J lost 4, with 23 bases in between.

The CDR3 nucleotides are TGTGCCAGCAGTGAAGGAGGACTAGCGGGAGGGCCTTACAATGAGCAGTTCTTC. It is translated as CASSEGGLAGGPYNEQFF. The rearrangement uses TRBV25-1 and TRBJ2-1, with 15 bases identical to TRBD2. The CDR3 extends over 18 amino acids. V was pared by 2 bases and J by 4 bases, with 6 bases of the junction left unmatched. CDR1 and CDR2 (germline): MGHDK, SYGVNS.

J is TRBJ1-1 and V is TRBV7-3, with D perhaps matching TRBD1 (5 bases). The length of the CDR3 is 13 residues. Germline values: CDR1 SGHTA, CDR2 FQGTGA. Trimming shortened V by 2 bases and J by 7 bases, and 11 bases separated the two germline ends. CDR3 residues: CASSLVQGLEAFF. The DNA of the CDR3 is TGTGCCAGCAGCTTAGTGCAGGGTCTTGAAGCTTTCTTT. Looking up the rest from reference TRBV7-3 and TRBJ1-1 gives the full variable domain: GAGVSQTPSNKVTEKGKYVELRCDPISGHTALYWYRQSLGQGPEFLIYFQGTGAADDSGLPNDRFFAVRPEGSVSTLKIQRTERGDSAVYLCASSLVQGLEAFFGQGTRLTVV.

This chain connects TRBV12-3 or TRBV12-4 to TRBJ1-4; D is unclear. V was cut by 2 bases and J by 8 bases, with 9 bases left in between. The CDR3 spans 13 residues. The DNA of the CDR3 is TGTGCCAGCAGTTTATCCCCGAGCGAAAAACTGTTTTTT. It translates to CASSLSPSEKLFF.

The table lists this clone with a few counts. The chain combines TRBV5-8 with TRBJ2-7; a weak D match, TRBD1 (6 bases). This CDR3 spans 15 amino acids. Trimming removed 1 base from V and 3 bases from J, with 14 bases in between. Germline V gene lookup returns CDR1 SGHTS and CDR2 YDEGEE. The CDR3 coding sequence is TGTGCCAGCAGCTTGCAGGGGTCCAGGGGCTACGAGCAGTACGTC. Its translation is CASSLQGSRGYEQYV.

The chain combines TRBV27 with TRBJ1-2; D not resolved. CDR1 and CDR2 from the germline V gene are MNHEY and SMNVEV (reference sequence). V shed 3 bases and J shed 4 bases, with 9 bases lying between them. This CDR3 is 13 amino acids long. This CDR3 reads CASSFVGSYGYTF. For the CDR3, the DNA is TGTGCCAGCAGTTTCGTAGGGTCCTATGGCTACACCTTC.

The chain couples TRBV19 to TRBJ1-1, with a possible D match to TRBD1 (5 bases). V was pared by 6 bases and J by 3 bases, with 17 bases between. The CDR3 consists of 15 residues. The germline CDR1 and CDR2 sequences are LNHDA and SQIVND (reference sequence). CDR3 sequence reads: CASRGKRGVDTEAFF. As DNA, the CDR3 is TGTGCCAGTAGGGGGAAGAGAGGGGTGGACACTGAAGCTTTCTTT.

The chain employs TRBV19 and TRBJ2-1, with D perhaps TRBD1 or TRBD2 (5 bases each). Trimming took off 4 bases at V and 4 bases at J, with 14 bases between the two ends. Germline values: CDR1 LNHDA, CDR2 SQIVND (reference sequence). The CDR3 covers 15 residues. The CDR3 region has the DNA TGTGCCAGTAGTAGGGGGTCTGGGGAGTACAATGAGCAGTTCTTC. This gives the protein CASSRGSGEYNEQFF.

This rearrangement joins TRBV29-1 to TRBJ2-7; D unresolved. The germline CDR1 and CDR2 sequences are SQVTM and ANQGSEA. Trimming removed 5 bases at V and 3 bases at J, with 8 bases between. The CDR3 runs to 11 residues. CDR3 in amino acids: CSVRHVYEQYF. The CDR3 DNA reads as TGCAGCGTTCGACATGTCTACGAGCAGTACTTC.

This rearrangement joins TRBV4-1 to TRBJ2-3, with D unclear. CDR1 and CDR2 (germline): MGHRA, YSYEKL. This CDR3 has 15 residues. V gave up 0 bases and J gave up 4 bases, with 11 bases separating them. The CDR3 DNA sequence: TGCGCCAGCAGCCAAGATTCGCGACTTCCAGATACGCAGTATTTT. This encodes CASSQDSRLPDTQYF.

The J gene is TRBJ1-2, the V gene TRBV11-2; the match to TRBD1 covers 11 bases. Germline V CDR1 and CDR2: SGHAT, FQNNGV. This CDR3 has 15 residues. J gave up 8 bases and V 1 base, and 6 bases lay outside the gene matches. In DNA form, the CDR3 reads TGTGCCAGCAGCTTAGGCGGACAGGGGGCAGGAGGCTACACCTTC. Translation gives CASSLGGQGAGGYTF.

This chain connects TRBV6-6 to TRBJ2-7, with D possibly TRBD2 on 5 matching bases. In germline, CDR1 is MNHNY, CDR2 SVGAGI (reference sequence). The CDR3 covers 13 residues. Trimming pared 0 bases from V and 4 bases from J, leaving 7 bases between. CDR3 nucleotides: TGTGCCAGCAGTTACTCCGGGGTTTACGAGCAGTACGTC. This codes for CASSYSGVYEQYV.

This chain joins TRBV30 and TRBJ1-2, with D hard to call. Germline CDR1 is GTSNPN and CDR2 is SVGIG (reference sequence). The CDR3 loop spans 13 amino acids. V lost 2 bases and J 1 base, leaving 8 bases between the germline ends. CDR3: CAWSRWFNYGYTF. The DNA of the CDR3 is TGTGCCTGGAGTAGGTGGTTTAACTATGGCTACACCTTC.